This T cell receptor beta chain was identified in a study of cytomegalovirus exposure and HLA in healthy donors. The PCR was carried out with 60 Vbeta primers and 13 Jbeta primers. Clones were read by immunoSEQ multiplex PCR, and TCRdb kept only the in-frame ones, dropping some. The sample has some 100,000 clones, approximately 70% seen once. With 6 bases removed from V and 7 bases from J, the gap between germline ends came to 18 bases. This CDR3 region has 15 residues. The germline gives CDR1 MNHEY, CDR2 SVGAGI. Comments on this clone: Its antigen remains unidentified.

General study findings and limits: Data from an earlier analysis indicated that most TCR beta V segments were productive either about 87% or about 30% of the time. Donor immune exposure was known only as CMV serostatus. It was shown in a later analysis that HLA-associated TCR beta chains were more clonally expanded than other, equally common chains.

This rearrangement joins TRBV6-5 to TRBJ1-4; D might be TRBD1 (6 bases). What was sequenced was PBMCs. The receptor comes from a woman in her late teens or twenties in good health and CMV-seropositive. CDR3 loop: CASSRGDGGSEKLFF. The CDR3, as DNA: TGTGCCAGCAGCAGGGGAGATGGGGGATCTGAAAAACTGTTTTTT.